These 4 T cell receptor beta chains were sequenced from one sample in a study of blood T cells in healthy people across ages. A J-beta primer mix and a sample-barcoded 5' primer were used in a second PCR of roughly 6 to 12 cycles. TCRdb used MiXCR to reprocess the 5' RACE reads, holding one entry per CDR3 protein. The repertoire holds about 760,000 distinct CDR3 sequences, with roughly 25% as singletons. The sample was also linked to a second study, of T cells of mothers and their children.

The material sequenced was blood. These receptors came from a boy younger than 18 in good health.

In its sample, this clonotype was seen a few times. One end of the junction does not line up with germline, which may come from a read error. The chain is built from TRBV20-1 and TRBJ1-5; TRBD1 is a possible D gene (5 bases). CDR3 size: 14 residues. Germline-derived CDR1 and CDR2 are DFQATT and SNEGSKA (reference sequence). Written as DNA, the CDR3 is TGCGGTGCCAGCACGGACACTCACAATCAGCCCCAGCATTTT. It translates to CGASTDTHNQPQHF.

This chain uses TRBV7-2 with TRBJ2-2; D is ambiguous. Germline lookup yields CDR1 SGHTA and CDR2 FQGNSA. V lost 7 bases, J lost 2 bases, and 14 bases lay in between. The CDR3 totals 15 residues. Written as DNA, the CDR3 is TGTGCCAGCACCCTGGTTCGGGTAAACACCGGGGAGCTGTTTTTT. Translated, it gives CASTLVRVNTGELFF.

This clonotype has just a few counts. The genes are TRBV29-1 and TRBJ2-7, with D unresolved. The CDR3 consists of 11 residues. The germline V gene encodes CDR1 SQVTM and CDR2 ANQGSEA. V lost 5 bases to trimming and J lost 3 bases, with 8 bases between them. CDR3 nucleotide sequence: TGCAGCGTTTCTGGATACTACGAGCAGTACTTC. Protein product: CSVSGYYEQYF.

The rearrangement links TRBV15 to TRBJ1-3; D gene unclear. CDR3 length equals 13 residues. The ends were cut back, 0 bases at V and 6 bases at J, with 6 bases in the middle. The V gene's germline CDR1 is LNHNV and CDR2 YYDKDF (reference sequence). CDR3 DNA sequence: TGTGCCACCAGCAGAGATCGAGTAAACACCATATATTTT. This sequence encodes CATSRDRVNTIYF.